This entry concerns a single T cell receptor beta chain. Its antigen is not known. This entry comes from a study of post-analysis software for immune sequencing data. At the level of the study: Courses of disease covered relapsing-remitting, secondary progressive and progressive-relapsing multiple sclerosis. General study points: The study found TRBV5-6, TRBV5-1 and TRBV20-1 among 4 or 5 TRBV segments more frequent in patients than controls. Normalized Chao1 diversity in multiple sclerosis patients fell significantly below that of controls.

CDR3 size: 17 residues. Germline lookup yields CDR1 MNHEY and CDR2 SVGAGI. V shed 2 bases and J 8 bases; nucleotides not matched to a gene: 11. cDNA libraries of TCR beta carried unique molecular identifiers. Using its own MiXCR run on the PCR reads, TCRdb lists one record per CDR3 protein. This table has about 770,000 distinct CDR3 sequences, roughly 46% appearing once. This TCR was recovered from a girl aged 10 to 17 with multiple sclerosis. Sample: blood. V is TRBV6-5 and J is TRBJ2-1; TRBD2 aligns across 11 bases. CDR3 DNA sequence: TGTGCCAGCAGTTACCGATCCGGACTAGCGGGTTGGGATGAGCAGTTCTTC. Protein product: CASSYRSGLAGWDEQFF.